These 23 T cell receptor beta chains originate from one sample sequenced in a study of T cells in Graves' hyperthyroidism and ophthalmopathy (dated by TCRdb to about 2019). The method behind the library was multiplex PCR. These reads were obtained on an Illumina HiSeq 2000. Amplification of TCR beta CDR3 regions was carried out from RNA transcripts. A first-round RT-PCR of the TCR CDR3 used the HTBI primer set with the Qiagen OneStep RT-PCR kit. TCRdb reanalyzed the raw reads on its own, using fastp at Q25 for trimming and MiXCR for clone calling, and kept in-frame beta chains. Records with the same CDR3 protein are collapsed into one entry carrying the most frequent genes and DNA. A total of about 620,000 distinct CDR3 sequences appear in this sample, around 15% of them only once. The ten largest clonotypes hold 3.5% to 4% of the sample. Sequenced material: blood. The receptors here all came from a woman aged 30 to 39 with Graves' hyperthyroidism.

This clonotype appeared many times. The chain links TRBV7-2 to TRBJ2-3; a possible D gene is TRBD2 (5 bases). Looked up from germline, CDR1 is SGHTA and CDR2 is FQGNSA. This CDR3 has 14 amino acids. V was trimmed by 6 bases and J by 4 bases, leaving 14 bases between them. The CDR3 here is CASSPRANADTQYF. The DNA for the CDR3 is TGTGCCAGCAGTCCGCGGGCCAACGCAGATACGCAGTATTTT.

The table lists this clonotype with many counts. The CDR3, as DNA: TGTGCCAGCAGTTTTCGGGACAGGTCCAATGAGCAGTTCTTC. Its translation: CASSFRDRSNEQFF. The chain carries TRBV12-3 or TRBV12-4 and TRBJ2-1; 8 positions agree with TRBD1. This CDR3 spans 14 amino acids. The junction had 4 bases not matched to a gene; V was cut back by 3 bases and J by 6 bases.

Only a few counts were recorded for this clonotype. This sequence may be a read error, since a much larger clone differs from it by one base. The chain combines TRBV27 with TRBJ2-5, with TRBD2 matching 7 bases. The germline gives CDR1 MNHEY, CDR2 SMNVEV (reference sequence). Trimming cost V 3 bases and J 7 bases; bases outside gene matches: 8. This CDR3 is built from 14 residues. In DNA, the CDR3 is TGTGCCAGCAGTTTTCGGGCGGGAGAAGGGACCCAGTACTTC. This encodes CASSFRAGEGTQYF.

This clonotype was found many times. The chain is built from TRBV2 and TRBJ1-4; D is undetermined. Germline-derived CDR1 and CDR2 are SNHLY and FYNNEI. CDR3 length equals 11 residues. The V end lost 6 bases, the J end lost 8 bases, and 7 bases lay between the germline ends. The chain's CDR3 is CASRKLEKLFF. CDR3 DNA sequence: TGTGCCAGCAGAAAACTAGAAAAACTGTTTTTT.

This sequence joins TRBV4-2 and TRBJ2-7; maybe TRBD2 (6 bases). CDR1 is LGHNA, CDR2 YNFKEQ, per germline. This CDR3 comprises 17 residues. Between the trimmed V and J ends, which lost 1 base and 0 bases, there was a span of 16 bases. The CDR3 is CASSQVPTGLLSYEQYF. CDR3 bases: TGTGCCAGCAGCCAAGTTCCCACGGGACTCCTCTCCTACGAGCAGTACTTC.

Comment on this clonotype: A much more abundant neighbour one base away suggests this may be a read error. The rearrangement joins TRBV13 to TRBJ2-7; 9 nucleotides align to TRBD1. The CDR3 has 12 amino acids. Germline assignment: CDR1 PRHDT and CDR2 FYEKMQ (reference sequence). CDR3 bases: TGTACCAGCCGGGACAGGGAGAACGAGCAGTACTTC. This encodes CTSRDRENEQYF.

This clonotype was picked up many times. The chain has TRBV7-2 and TRBJ2-1; D gene uncertain. CDR3 length: 14 residues. Germline V gives CDR1 SGHTA, CDR2 FQGNSA. The germline V and J ends were trimmed by 4 bases and 5 bases, with 12 bases remaining between them. CDR3 in DNA: TGTGCCAGCAGCTGGGTGGGGTTCAACAATGAGCAGTTCTTC. It encodes CASSWVGFNNEQFF. Combining the CDR3 with reference TRBV7-2 and TRBJ2-1 gives the whole variable domain GAGVSQSPSNKVTEKGKDVELRCDPISGHTALYWYRQSLGQGLEFLIYFQGNSAPDKSGLPSDRFSAERTGGSVSTLTIQRTQQEDSAVYLCASSWVGFNNEQFFGPGTRLTVL.

This clonotype has ten or more counts. The chain has TRBV11-2 and TRBJ2-7; maybe TRBD2 (6 bases). The V end lost 1 base, the J end lost 2 bases, and 12 bases lay between the germline ends. The CDR3 totals 15 residues. Germline V gene sequence: CDR1 SGHAT, CDR2 FQNNGV. In nucleotides, the CDR3 is TGTGCCAGCAGCTTAGTTGGCGGGATTGCCTACGAGCAGTACTTC. Protein product: CASSLVGGIAYEQYF.

This clonotype was recorded a few times. The gene calls are TRBV11-3 and TRBJ2-2, with 8 bases matching TRBD1. The CDR3 sequence is 15 residues long. Germline CDR1 SGHNT, CDR2 YENEEA. V gave up 5 bases and J gave up 6 bases; unmatched junction bases: 8. The CDR3 spells CASSPMAGGSGELFF. CDR3 nucleotides: TGTGCCAGCAGCCCGATGGCAGGGGGCTCCGGGGAGCTGTTTTTT. Together with reference TRBV11-3 and TRBJ2-2, the CDR3 gives the full variable domain: EAGVVQSPRYKIIEKKQPVAFWCNPISGHNTLYWYLQNLGQGPELLIRYENEEAVDDSQLPKDRFSAERLKGVDSTLKIQPAELGDSAVYLCASSPMAGGSGELFFGEGSRLTVL.

There are many counts of this clonotype. J is TRBJ1-1 and V is TRBV27; weak D call: TRBD1 (6 bases). Trimming pared 1 base from V and 6 bases from J, leaving 12 bases between. There are 14 residues in the CDR3. Looked up from germline, CDR1 is MNHEY and CDR2 is SMNVEV (reference sequence). CDR3 residues: CASSLLQGSAEAFF. The CDR3 nucleotides read TGTGCCAGCAGTTTATTACAGGGTAGCGCTGAAGCTTTCTTT.

V gene TRBV29-1 combines with J gene TRBJ1-6; weak D call: TRBD1 (5 bases). In germline, CDR1 is SQVTM, CDR2 ANQGSEA. The CDR3 spans 11 residues. Trimming removed 7 bases at V and 7 bases at J, with 8 bases between. The CDR3 DNA is TGCAGCGAAACAGGAAATTCACCCCTCCACTTT. Its protein product is CSETGNSPLHF.

This clonotype showed up just a few times. CDR3 region: CASSPILNQPQHF. The CDR3, as DNA: TGTGCCAGCAGTCCGATCCTTAATCAGCCCCAGCATTTT. The rearrangement uses TRBV6-1 and TRBJ1-5; D is ambiguous. The V and J ends lost 5 bases and 4 bases respectively, with 9 bases between them. CDR3 length equals 13 residues. In germline, CDR1 is MNHNS, CDR2 SASEGT.

The chain uses TRBV19 and TRBJ2-7; 9 positions agree with TRBD2. The V segment lost 3 bases and the J segment 6 bases; nucleotides outside the gene matches: 6. Germline loops: CDR1 LNHDA, CDR2 SQIVND (reference sequence). The CDR3 totals 14 residues. CDR3 nucleotide sequence: TGTGCCAGTAGTATGGCTAGCGGGGCCTTCGAGCAGTACTTC. It is translated as CASSMASGAFEQYF.

V gene TRBV5-5 combines with J gene TRBJ2-1; D remains ambiguous. This CDR3 spans 17 amino acids. Looked up from germline, CDR1 is SGHKS and CDR2 is YYEKEE (reference sequence). V was trimmed by 1 base and J by 3 bases, leaving 17 bases between them. CDR3 sequence (DNA): TGTGCCAGCAGCTTGTCCCTCATCCGGGTCGTCTACAATGAGCAGTTCTTC. Protein sequence: CASSLSLIRVVYNEQFF.

This clonotype was observed a few times. The chain carries TRBV4-3 and TRBJ1-1; D gene uncertain. The V end lost 3 bases, the J end lost 5 bases, and 10 bases lay between the germline ends. CDR3 length equals 13 residues. The germline V gene has CDR1 LGHNA and CDR2 YSLEER. This chain's CDR3 is CASSQAGWTEAFF. In DNA, the CDR3 is TGCGCCAGCAGCCAGGCCGGCTGGACTGAAGCTTTCTTT.

V and J are TRBV12-3 or TRBV12-4 and TRBJ1-1; the D is unclear. The CDR3 runs to 13 residues. Trimming removed 4 bases from V and 8 bases from J, with 14 bases in between. CDR3: CASSSTPVTEAFF. The CDR3 nucleotides are TGTGCCAGCAGTTCCACACCAGTGACCGAAGCTTTCTTT.

The V and J genes are TRBV2 and TRBJ1-6; D gene uncertain. CDR3 size: 12 residues. The germline CDR1 and CDR2 sequences are SNHLY and FYNNEI. V lost 8 bases to trimming and J lost 5 bases, with 7 bases between them. CDR3 nucleotide sequence: TGTGCCAGCGGGGAGGATAATTCACCCCTCCACTTT. This translates into CASGEDNSPLHF.

This clonotype was observed a handful of times. The gene calls are TRBV19 and TRBJ2-3; a possible D gene is TRBD1 (6 bases). Germline V gene sequence: CDR1 LNHDA, CDR2 SQIVND (reference sequence). V was cut by 9 bases and J by 2 bases, with 15 bases left in between. The length of the CDR3 is 14 residues. CDR3 sequence: CARVPGHPTDTQYF. The CDR3 bases are TGTGCCAGGGTTCCGGGACACCCCACAGATACGCAGTATTTT.

This clonotype was seen many times. The chain recombines TRBV2 with TRBJ2-7, with D perhaps matching TRBD2 (6 bases). V lost 1 base and J lost 2, with 12 bases in between. The CDR3 is 15 amino acids. In germline, CDR1 is SNHLY, CDR2 FYNNEI. As DNA, the CDR3 is TGTGCCAGCAGTGAAGACCAGCGGGCCCCCTACGAGCAGTACTTC. It yields the protein CASSEDQRAPYEQYF.

Many counts were recorded for this clonotype. This chain links TRBV19 with TRBJ2-2; weak D call: TRBD2 (5 bases). CDR1 LNHDA and CDR2 SQIVND come from the germline V gene (reference sequence). V lost 1 base, J lost 3 bases, and 9 bases lay in between. This CDR3 is 15 amino acids long. CDR3 sequence: CASSIGWRDTGELFF. CDR3 DNA sequence: TGTGCCAGTAGTATAGGGTGGCGGGACACCGGGGAGCTGTTTTTT.

V is TRBV9 and J is TRBJ2-1, with 8 bases matching TRBD2. The V gene's germline CDR1 is SGDLS and CDR2 YYNGEE. The CDR3 contains 20 residues. Unmatched junction bases numbered 17, after V lost 0 bases and J lost 3 bases. The CDR3 sequence is CASSVAIVPGLGDYYNEQFF. The CDR3, as DNA: TGTGCCAGCAGCGTAGCCATCGTTCCGGGACTAGGGGACTACTACAATGAGCAGTTCTTC. Full variable domain (remainder filled in from reference TRBV9 and TRBJ2-1): DSGVTQTPKHLITATGQRVTLRCSPRSGDLSVYWYQQSLDQGLQFLIQYYNGEERAKGNILERFSAQQFPDLHSELNLSSLELGDSALYFCASSVAIVPGLGDYYNEQFFGPGTRLTVL.

The CDR3 loop reads CACSSAGTGGDVYGYTF. CDR3 DNA: TGTGCCTGTTCCTCCGCCGGGACAGGGGGCGACGTCTATGGCTACACCTTC. The chain recombines TRBV19 with TRBJ1-2; 12 bases map to TRBD1. The germline V gene encodes CDR1 LNHDA and CDR2 SQIVND (reference sequence). The CDR3 has 17 amino acids. Trimming at V came to 11 bases and at J to 4 bases, leaving 17 bases not matched to a gene.

This clonotype was seen many times. V and J are TRBV12-3 or TRBV12-4 and TRBJ2-4, with TRBD1 as a possible D gene (6 bases). Trimming stripped 7 bases from V and 2 bases from J, with 12 bases between. The CDR3 sequence is 14 residues long. As DNA, the CDR3 is TGTGCCAGCAATACAGGGAACACCAAAAACATTCAGTACTTC. Translated, it gives CASNTGNTKNIQYF.